This T cell receptor beta chain stems from a study of blood T cell repertoires in COVID-19. For the study at large: COVID-19 samples collected from the United States, Italy and Spain covered acute and convalescent phases.

The CDR3 consists of 19 residues. From germline, CDR1 is KGHSH and CDR2 LQKENI. V was shortened by 6 bases and J by 0 bases, with 24 bases between the two germline ends. Source study methods: Amplification with reference gene primers provided the estimates of nucleated cell counts. The method was immunoSEQ multiplex PCR; TCRdb's version includes in-frame clones alone and lacks a portion of them. V and J calls and clone size are copied from that table; D and trimming were computed from the DNA. The data show around 180,000 clones, about 74% seen once. Sequencing used peripheral blood. V usage is TRBV18 and J usage is TRBJ2-1, with D possibly matching TRBD1 (5 bases). This TCR derives from an elderly woman with acute or convalescent COVID-19. The DNA of the CDR3 is TGTGCCAGCTCTCCAATCTTGGACACCTATTCCTCCTCCTACAATGAGCAGTTCTTC. Residues: CASSPILDTYSSSYNEQFF.